Presented here are 25 T cell receptor beta chains from one specimen sequenced in a study of blood T cell repertoires in COVID-19. Sequenced by immunoSEQ multiplex PCR; TCRdb stores in-frame clones only, minus some. The data show over 45,000 clones, 75% to 90% seen once. Sequencing was done on a sample of peripheral blood. Source of these receptors: a woman aged 55-69 years with acute or convalescent COVID-19.

The V and J genes are TRBV12-3 or TRBV12-4 and TRBJ2-1; D call uncertain. This CDR3 comprises 12 residues. V lost 6 bases to trimming and J lost 8 bases, with 11 bases between them. This CDR3 is CASSSTRDEQFF. The CDR3 DNA reads TGTGCCAGCAGCTCGACTCGGGATGAGCAGTTCTTC.

This rearrangement joins TRBV5-8 to TRBJ2-1; 8 nucleotides line up with TRBD1. CDR1 SGHTS and CDR2 YDEGEE come from the germline V gene. The CDR3 totals 13 residues. V shed 2 bases and J 7 bases; nucleotides not matched to a gene: 2. CDR3 nucleotides: TGTGCCAGCAGCTTTCACAGGGGGAATGAGCAGTTCTTC. It encodes CASSFHRGNEQFF. Looking up the rest from reference TRBV5-8 and TRBJ2-1 gives the full variable domain: EAGVTQSPTHLIKTRGQQATLRCSPISGHTSVYWYQQALGLGLQFLLWYDEGEERNRGNFPPRFSGRQFPNYSSELNVNALELEDSALYLCASSFHRGNEQFFGPGTRLTVL.

The rearrangement joins TRBV6-1 to TRBJ2-3, with a weak D call TRBD1 (6 bases). The V end was cut by 4 bases, the J end by 2 bases, with 16 bases between. CDR1 is MNHNS, CDR2 SASEGT, per germline. This CDR3 spans 16 amino acids. CDR3 sequence: CASSARKGTLTDTQYF. The CDR3 DNA sequence: TGTGCCAGCAGTGCCAGAAAAGGGACACTCACAGATACGCAGTATTTT.

CDR3 sequence (DNA): TGTGCCATCAGTGCGGGACTTACCTCTGGAAACACCATATATTTT. It encodes CAISAGLTSGNTIYF. The J gene is TRBJ1-3, the V gene TRBV10-3, with D perhaps matching TRBD1 (5 bases). V lost 4 bases and J lost 0, with 10 bases in between. CDR3 length: 15 amino acids. Per the germline V gene, CDR1 is ENHRY and CDR2 is SYGVKD.

This sequence joins TRBV7-9 and TRBJ2-5; D unclear. Germline CDR1 SEHNR, CDR2 FQNEAQ (reference sequence). This CDR3 is built from 14 residues. V was pared by 2 bases and J by 5 bases, with 12 bases between. The CDR3: CASSLKLPKETQYF. The CDR3 coding sequence is TGTGCCAGCAGCTTAAAGCTACCCAAGGAGACCCAGTACTTC.

The chain couples TRBV2 to TRBJ2-2, with D maybe TRBD2 (6 bases). The CDR3 runs 14 residues. In germline, CDR1 is SNHLY, CDR2 FYNNEI. With 0 bases removed from V and 13 bases from J, the gap between germline ends came to 15 bases. CDR3 loop: CASSEAGGLPRLFF. DNA of the CDR3: TGTGCCAGCAGTGAAGCGGGGGGACTCCCGAGGCTGTTTTTT.

This chain joins TRBV3-1 (or the pseudogene TRBV3-2) and TRBJ1-1; D is uncertain. This CDR3 is built from 13 residues. Trimming pared 7 bases from V and 4 bases from J, leaving 13 bases between. CDR1 and CDR2 from the germline V gene are LGHDT and YNNKEL (reference sequence). Here the CDR3 reads CASTTSSRTEAFF. DNA of the CDR3: TGTGCCAGCACCACGAGTAGTCGCACTGAAGCTTTCTTT.

The gene calls are TRBV30 and TRBJ1-2, with D maybe TRBD1 (5 bases). Germline V gene sequence: CDR1 GTSNPN, CDR2 SVGIG (reference sequence). This CDR3 has 15 amino acids. V was cut by 0 bases and J by 3 bases, with 14 bases left in between. In DNA form, the CDR3 reads TGTGCCTGGAGTGTAGGTGGAGGGGCCTACTATGGCTACACCTTC. This encodes CAWSVGGGAYYGYTF.

The chain recombines TRBV12-3 or TRBV12-4 with TRBJ1-5, with D unresolved. The length of the CDR3 is 12 residues. V gave up 3 bases and J gave up 4 bases, with 4 bases separating them. The CDR3 DNA is TGTGCCAGCAGTTTGGAGAATCAGCCCCAGCATTTT. This codes for CASSLENQPQHF.

The CDR3 loop is CASRQTGGSNQPQHF. CDR3 sequence (DNA): TGTGCCAGCAGACAGACAGGGGGGAGCAATCAGCCCCAGCATTTT. The V call is TRBV28, the J call TRBJ1-5; 9 bases are shared with TRBD1. Per germline, CDR1 MDHEN and CDR2 SYDVKM. V was clipped by 6 bases and J by 1 base; unmatched bases: 4. The CDR3 totals 15 residues.

The gene calls are TRBV20-1 and TRBJ2-1; TRBD2 aligns across 9 bases. Germline lookup yields CDR1 DFQATT and CDR2 SNEGSKA (reference sequence). Germline trimming cut 3 bases from V and 4 bases from J; bases unmatched to any gene: 4. CDR3 size: 14 residues. For the CDR3, the DNA is TGCAGTGCTAGTGCGGGGGGGGTATACAATGAGCAGTTCTTC. This codes for CSASAGGVYNEQFF.

The CDR3 sequence is CAWRAGGDYGYTF. The DNA of the CDR3 is TGTGCCTGGAGGGCAGGGGGCGACTATGGCTACACCTTC. This chain joins TRBV30 and TRBJ1-2, with 8 bases identical to TRBD1. Germline V CDR1 and CDR2: GTSNPN, SVGIG (reference sequence). CDR3 length: 13 amino acids. V was pared by 3 bases and J by 3 bases, with 3 bases of the junction left unmatched. Filled out from reference TRBV30 and TRBJ1-2, the complete variable domain reads SQTIHQWPATLVQPVGSPLSLECTVEGTSNPNLYWYRQAAGRGLQLLFYSVGIGQISSEVPQNLSASRPQDRQFILSSKKLLLSDSGFYLCAWRAGGDYGYTFGSGTRLTVV.

The chain is built from TRBV28 and TRBJ1-2; 8 positions agree with TRBD1. The germline V gene encodes CDR1 MDHEN and CDR2 SYDVKM. The CDR3 runs 16 residues. V lost 6 bases to trimming and J lost 4 bases; unmatched junction nucleotides: 13. The CDR3 loop is CASRGAGTGGIYGYTF. CDR3 coding DNA: TGTGCCAGCAGGGGGGCCGGGACAGGCGGGATCTATGGCTACACCTTC.

In DNA, the CDR3 is TGTGCCAGCAGTGGCAGGGGTAAGGGCGGGGAGCTGTTTTTT. The encoded protein is CASSGRGKGGELFF. The chain is built from TRBV28 and TRBJ2-2; D may be TRBD1 (6 bases). The CDR3 consists of 14 residues. The germline CDR1 and CDR2 sequences are MDHEN and SYDVKM. Trimming pared 5 bases from V and 7 bases from J, leaving 14 bases between. Full variable domain (missing parts from reference TRBV28 and TRBJ2-2): DVKVTQSSRYLVKRTGEKVFLECVQDMDHENMFWYRQDPGLGLRLIYFSYDVKMKEKGDIPEGYSVSREKKERFSLILESASTNQTSMYLCASSGRGKGGELFFGEGSRLTVL.

V is TRBV19 and J is TRBJ1-2, with 10 bases lining up with TRBD1. J was trimmed by 10 bases and V by 7 bases; bases with no gene match: 9. Germline lookup yields CDR1 LNHDA and CDR2 SQIVND (reference sequence). The CDR3 runs to 13 residues. In DNA, the CDR3 is TGTGCCAGTACCCGGGACAGGGGATTTCACTACACCTTC. The encoded protein is CASTRDRGFHYTF.

The chain combines TRBV30 with TRBJ2-3; perhaps TRBD2 as D (5 bases). The CDR3 has 14 amino acids. Trimming cost V 0 bases and J 0 bases, with 7 bases left between them. Germline V gene data show CDR1 as GTSNPN and CDR2 as SVGIG (reference sequence). The CDR3 nucleotides read TGTGCCTGGAGTGTAGGCGGGAGCACAGATACGCAGTATTTT. Protein: CAWSVGGSTDTQYF.

The CDR3 is CASSQVESNYGYTF. The CDR3 coding sequence is TGTGCCAGCAGCCAAGTGGAGTCTAACTATGGCTACACCTTC. The J gene is TRBJ1-2, the V gene TRBV4-2, with D unclear. Trimming pared 1 base from V and 0 bases from J, leaving 6 bases between. The CDR3 consists of 14 residues. Germline CDR1 LGHNA, CDR2 YNFKEQ.

This chain connects TRBV7-9 to TRBJ2-7; the D is unclear. The germline CDR1 and CDR2 sequences are SEHNR and FQNEAQ (reference sequence). The CDR3 contains 13 residues. Trimming shortened V by 0 bases and J by 4 bases, and 7 bases separated the two germline ends. As DNA, the CDR3 is TGTGCCAGCAGCTTAGCGGGCAGATACGAGCAGTACTTC. Its protein product is CASSLAGRYEQYF. The whole variable domain, filled in from reference TRBV7-9 and TRBJ2-7, reads DTGVSQNPRHKITKRGQNVTFRCDPISEHNRLYWYRQTLGQGPEFLTYFQNEAQLEKSRLLSDRFSAERPKGSFSTLEIQRTEQGDSAMYLCASSLAGRYEQYFGPGTRLTVT.

This sequence joins TRBV5-4 and TRBJ2-7; tentative D call: TRBD1 (6 bases). Trimming removed 4 bases from V and 2 bases from J, with 16 bases in between. Germline V gives CDR1 SGHNT, CDR2 YYREEE (reference sequence). This CDR3 is built from 15 residues. The CDR3 DNA follows: TGTGCCAGCAGCCCGTCCCGGGACAACACCTACGAGCAGTACTTC. Translated, it gives CASSPSRDNTYEQYF. The complete variable domain, with remaining parts taken from reference TRBV5-4 and TRBJ2-7, reads ETGVTQSPTHLIKTRGQQVTLRCSSQSGHNTVSWYQQALGQGPQFIFQYYREEENGRGNFPPRFSGLQFPNYSSELNVNALELDDSALYLCASSPSRDNTYEQYFGPGTRLTVT.

This sequence joins TRBV21-1 and TRBJ2-7; the table calls TRBD1, which could not be checked here. TRBV21-1 corresponds to a pseudogene. The CDR3 has 15 residues. CDR3 sequence reads: CASSKDRQGVYEQYF. The CDR3 DNA follows: TGTGCCAGCAGCAAAGATCGGCAGGGGGTCTACGAGCAGTACTTC.

The chain joins TRBV28 to TRBJ1-2, with TRBD1 matching over 11 bases. The CDR3 consists of 15 residues. V was clipped by 5 bases and J by 9 bases; unmatched bases: 11. Germline values: CDR1 MDHEN, CDR2 SYDVKM. The CDR3 reads CASSPPGQGGRRYTF. The CDR3 region has the DNA TGTGCCAGCAGTCCACCGGGACAGGGGGGACGTCGCTACACCTTC.

The rearrangement links TRBV20-1 to TRBJ1-1, with 7 bases lining up with TRBD1. Germline loops: CDR1 DFQATT, CDR2 SNEGSKA (reference sequence). CDR3 size: 14 residues. Germline trimming cut 3 bases from V and 0 bases from J; bases unmatched to any gene: 4. The CDR3 reads CSASRGQMNTEAFF. The CDR3 DNA is TGCAGTGCTAGTCGGGGACAGATGAACACTGAAGCTTTCTTT.

The genes are TRBV6-6 and TRBJ1-4; the D is unclear. The CDR3 loop spans 14 amino acids. CDR1 and CDR2 (germline): MNHNY, SVGAGI (reference sequence). The V end lost 2 bases, the J end lost 6 bases, and 10 bases lay between the germline ends. CDR3 sequence (DNA): TGTGCCAGCAGTTACCCCGAACGGGATGAAAAACTGTTTTTT. This codes for CASSYPERDEKLFF.

This chain joins TRBV3-1 (or the pseudogene TRBV3-2) and TRBJ2-1; 7 bases fit TRBD1. This CDR3 has 15 amino acids. Per the germline V gene, CDR1 is LGHDT and CDR2 is YNNKEL (reference sequence). The V segment lost 4 bases and the J segment 0 bases; nucleotides outside the gene matches: 3. DNA for the CDR3: TGTGCCAGCAGCCTGACAGGGTTCTCCTACAATGAGCAGTTCTTC. It encodes CASSLTGFSYNEQFF.

This chain links TRBV18 with TRBJ1-1, with 7 bases matching TRBD1. CDR3 length equals 15 residues. The V and J ends lost 2 bases and 3 bases, in that order; junction bases with no gene match: 6. Per the germline V gene, CDR1 is KGHSH and CDR2 is LQKENI. The CDR3 is CASSPLQGMDTEAFF. The CDR3 nucleotides are TGTGCCAGCTCACCATTACAGGGGATGGACACTGAAGCTTTCTTT.